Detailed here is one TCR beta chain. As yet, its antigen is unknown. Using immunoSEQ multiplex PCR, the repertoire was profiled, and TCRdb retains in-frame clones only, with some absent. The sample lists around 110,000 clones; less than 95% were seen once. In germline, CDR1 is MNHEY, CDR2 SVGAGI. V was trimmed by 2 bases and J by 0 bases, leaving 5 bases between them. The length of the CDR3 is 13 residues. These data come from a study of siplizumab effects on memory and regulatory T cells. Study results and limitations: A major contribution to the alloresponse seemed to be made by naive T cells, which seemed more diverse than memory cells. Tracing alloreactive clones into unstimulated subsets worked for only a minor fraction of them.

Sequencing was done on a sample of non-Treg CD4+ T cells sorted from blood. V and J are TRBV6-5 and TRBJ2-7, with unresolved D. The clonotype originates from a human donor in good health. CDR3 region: CASSYRISYEQYF. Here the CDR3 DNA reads TGTGCCAGCAGTTACCGGATCTCCTACGAGCAGTACTTC.